The subject of this entry is one TCR beta chain. Its antigen is currently unknown. Sequenced by immunoSEQ multiplex PCR; TCRdb stores in-frame clones only, minus some. The sample includes 75,000 to 95,000 clones, 92% of them seen just once. This entry belongs to a study of OX40 agonist ivuxolimab in advanced cancers. Study at large: Enrolled patients in dose escalation had cancers that were hepatocellular carcinoma, melanoma, renal cell or head and neck cancer.

Trimming pared 2 bases from V and 5 bases from J, leaving 23 bases between. Germline V gives CDR1 SGHDT, CDR2 YYEEEE. The CDR3 extends over 17 amino acids. Autoimmune disease history or systemic immunosuppression barred patients. General observations from the study: Individuals who were partial responders at 0.1-3.0 mg/kg had clonal expansion that ranked among the lowest.

The receptor comes from an adult with an advanced solid tumor such as melanoma, head and neck, liver or kidney cancer. Source: CD4+ or CD8+ T cells sorted from blood, taken in a trial of the OX40 agonist ivuxolimab. The chain joins TRBV5-6 to TRBJ2-7, with D possibly being TRBD2 (5 bases). The CDR3 coding sequence is TGTGCCAGCAGCTTATTTATGGAGCGGCGCCCCCTGGACGAGCAGTACTTC. It encodes CASSLFMERRPLDEQYF.